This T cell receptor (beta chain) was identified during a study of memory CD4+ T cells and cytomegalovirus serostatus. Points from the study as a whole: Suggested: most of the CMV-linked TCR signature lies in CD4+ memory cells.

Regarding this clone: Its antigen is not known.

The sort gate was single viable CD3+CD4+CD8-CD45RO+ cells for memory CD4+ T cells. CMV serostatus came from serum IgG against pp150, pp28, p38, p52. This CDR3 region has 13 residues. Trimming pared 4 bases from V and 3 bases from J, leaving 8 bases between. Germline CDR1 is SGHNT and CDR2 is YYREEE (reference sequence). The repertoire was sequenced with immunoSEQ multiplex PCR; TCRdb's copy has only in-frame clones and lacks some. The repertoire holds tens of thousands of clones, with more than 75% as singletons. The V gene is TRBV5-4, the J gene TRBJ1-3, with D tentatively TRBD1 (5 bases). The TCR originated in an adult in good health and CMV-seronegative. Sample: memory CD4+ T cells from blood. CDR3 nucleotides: TGTGCCAGCAGCCCGGGGGGTGGAAACACCATATATTTT. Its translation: CASSPGGGNTIYF.